Reported below is one T cell receptor beta chain. In the authors' workflow: Amplifying reference gene primers gave estimates of nucleated cell counts. Clones were read by immunoSEQ multiplex PCR, and TCRdb kept only the in-frame ones, dropping some. V and J calls and clone size are as listed in that table; D and trimming were resolved from the DNA. The repertoire includes some 50,000 clones, roughly 79% of them detected once, and around 15% sits in the top ten. The sample belongs to a study of blood T cell repertoires in COVID-19. Study at large: The cDNA or gDNA used as material had been derived from T cells, B-cell-depleted T cells, or PBMCs.

In germline, CDR1 is SGHTA, CDR2 FQGNSA. This CDR3 contains 15 residues. Germline trimming cut 5 bases from V and 9 bases from J; bases unmatched to any gene: 8. The sequence derives from a human donor in a cohort sampled during active COVID-19. The sequencing input was peripheral blood. This sequence joins TRBV7-2 and TRBJ2-1; 12 positions match TRBD2. The CDR3 DNA sequence: TGTGCCAGCAGCATGCTAGCGGGGGGGCCAGCTGAGCAGTTCTTC. Residues: CASSMLAGGPAEQFF.